This T cell receptor beta chain was recorded in a study of T cell repertoires in ileal Crohn's disease. Across the study: Median disease duration was roughly 7.9 years; about 37% smoked at surgery. About half of patients got postoperative therapy: approximately 12 thiopurines, approximately 17 anti-TNF. General study findings and limits: Endoscopic recurrence occurred in every patient whose clonality exceeded 26.8%.

This clone was recorded only once. Its antigen is undetermined. Included were adult ileal or ileocolonic Crohn's patients indicated for ileocolonic resection. Sequenced by immunoSEQ multiplex PCR; TCRdb stores in-frame clones only, minus some. The sample lists 13,000 to 15,000 clones; roughly 87% were seen once. This TCR was sampled from an adult with Crohn's disease. The sequenced sample was ileal tissue.

CDR3 protein: CASSYVQLSGANVLTF. Here the CDR3 DNA reads TGTGCCAGCAGTTACGTACAGCTCTCTGGGGCCAACGTCCTGACTTTC. This rearrangement joins TRBV6-5 to TRBJ2-6, with no clear D. With 2 bases removed from V and 0 bases from J, the gap between germline ends came to 8 bases. CDR1 is MNHEY and CDR2 is SVGAGI in the germline V gene. This CDR3 comprises 16 residues.